The sample holds many counts of the clone carrying this T cell receptor beta chain. MiXCR was used by TCRdb to re-call the PCR reads. The repertoire holds tens of thousands of clones, with 20% to 25% as singletons. Each patient went into thyroid surgery without having received any treatment. This record comes from a study of metastatic and nonmetastatic thyroid tumors. The ends were cut back, 0 bases at V and 3 bases at J, with 3 bases in the middle. Germline CDR1 is WNHNN and CDR2 is SYGVQD (reference sequence). The CDR3 is 12 residues long. Sequences were obtained from blood. This TCR came from a female donor with papillary thyroid cancer or a benign thyroid nodule (not recorded which). Some clones in this sample may be carry-over from other donors' samples. V gene TRBV10-1 combines with J gene TRBJ2-7; no clear D gene. This CDR3 reads CASSESSYEQYF. CDR3 DNA sequence: TGCGCCAGCAGTGAGTCGAGCTACGAGCAGTACTTC.